These 16 T cell receptor beta chains originate from one sample sequenced in a study of T cell clonality in common variable immunodeficiency. Whole-study results and caveats: Common variable immunodeficiency TCR beta sequences reportedly had fewer deletions and N-nucleotide insertions.

For these receptors, no antigen is known. Libraries were prepared by immunoSEQ multiplex PCR; TCRdb keeps only in-frame clonotypes and omits some of them. Listed for the sample are around 15,000 clones, none seen a single time. Source material: peripheral blood mononuclear cells. All receptors come from a human donor with common variable immunodeficiency.

As concerns this clone: With the read ending 3 residues before the CDR3 end, the germline J gene is used to fill in that end. The genes are TRBV30 and TRBJ2-3, with 11 nucleotides matching TRBD2. The CDR3 spans 16 residues. V shed 2 bases and J 2 bases; nucleotides not matched to a gene: 6. The V gene's germline CDR1 is GTSNPN and CDR2 SVGIG (reference sequence). CDR3 sequence reads: CAWSLFSGGVTDTQYF. The CDR3 bases that were read are TGTGCCTGGAGTCTCTTTAGCGGGGGGGTCACAGATACG.

With respect to this clone: The sequence runs out 3 residues before the end of the CDR3; the remainder is reconstructed from the germline J gene. V gene TRBV30 combines with J gene TRBJ1-6; a possible D gene is TRBD1 (6 bases). Germline V gene sequence: CDR1 GTSNPN, CDR2 SVGIG (reference sequence). Trimming removed 6 bases from V and 0 bases from J, with 12 bases in between. This CDR3 has 15 residues. Partial CDR3 DNA: TGTGCCTGCAGGGGCGCTAGCTCCTATAATTCACCC. It yields the protein CACRGASSYNSP. The complete CDR3 reads CACRGASSYNSPLHF.

This clone was counted a few times. With the read ending 3 residues before the CDR3 end, the germline J gene is used to fill in that end. The chain employs TRBV7-9 and TRBJ2-1, with D perhaps matching TRBD1 (6 bases). The CDR3 extends over 13 amino acids. Germline CDR1 reads SEHNR; CDR2 reads FQNEAQ (reference sequence). The V gene lost 5 bases and the J gene lost 4 bases, with 9 bases spanning the gap. The sequenced CDR3 bases are TGTGCCAGCAGCCCCGGACAGTACAATGAG. Protein product: CASSPGQYNE. The whole CDR3 sequence reads CASSPGQYNEQFF.

By sample fraction, this clone is medium-sized. Read sequence stops 3 residues before the CDR3 end, and the germline J gene provides the missing end. V gene TRBV4-1 combines with J gene TRBJ1-1, with D maybe TRBD1 (6 bases). The CDR3 contains 15 residues. Trimming removed 0 bases from V and 6 bases from J, with 14 bases in between. From germline, CDR1 is MGHRA and CDR2 YSYEKL. CDR3 DNA, as far as it was read: TGCGCCAGCAGCCAAGATAGGTACAGGGTGTCTGAA. Its protein is CASSQDRYRVSE. The complete CDR3 reads CASSQDRYRVSEAFF.

This clone was seen more than once but under ten times. The CDR3 extends 3 residues past the end of the read, so its final part is completed from the germline J gene. The chain joins TRBV7-2 to TRBJ2-5; 9 bases align to TRBD1. CDR3 length: 14 residues. CDR1 SGHTA and CDR2 FQGNSA come from the germline V gene. The V segment lost 6 bases and the J segment 6 bases; nucleotides outside the gene matches: 8. This CDR3 reads CASRSGTGSQTQYF. Incomplete CDR3 DNA: TGTGCCAGCAGGTCCGGGACAGGGTCTCAGACC.

Of note for this clone: The read ends 3 residues early relative to the CDR3; the germline J gene fills the gap. V and J are TRBV7-2 and TRBJ2-5; D uncertain. Trimming took 0 bases from V and 4 from J, leaving 6 bases between them. The CDR3 runs to 13 residues. The germline gives CDR1 SGHTA, CDR2 FQGNSA. CDR3 bases read: TGTGCCAGCAGCTTAGCGAGGCTAGAGACC. Protein product: CASSLARLET. In full, the CDR3 reads CASSLARLETQYF.

This clone was detected a few times. The read halts 3 residues ahead of the CDR3 end, with the missing end drawn from the germline J gene. The V gene is TRBV5-6, the J gene TRBJ2-2; possibly TRBD1 for D (7 bases). Germline V CDR1 and CDR2: SGHDT, YYEEEE. The CDR3 is 14 amino acids. Trimming removed 2 bases from V and 4 bases from J, with 9 bases in between. CDR3 bases read: TGTGCCAGCAGCTTCCAGGGGGGCACCGGGGAG. This gives the protein CASSFQGGTGE. The CDR3 in its entirety is CASSFQGGTGELFF.

With regard to this clone: The sequenced fragment ends 3 residues before the CDR3 boundary, so the rest is inferred from the germline J gene. The genes are TRBV18 and TRBJ1-2; 9 bases agree with TRBD1. Germline V lookup: CDR1 KGHSH, CDR2 LQKENI. The CDR3 sequence is 14 residues long. CDR3 in amino acids: CASSPPGQGRSYTF. The CDR3 DNA, read in part, is TGTGCCAGCTCACCACCGGGACAGGGAAGAAGC.

The sample holds many counts of this clone. Incomplete CDR3 DNA: TGTGCCAGCTCACCAGATCAGACAATGAACACTGAA. Its translation is CASSPDQTMNTE. The full-length CDR3 reads as CASSPDQTMNTEAFF. This chain connects TRBV18 to TRBJ1-1; D call uncertain. The read ends 3 residues before the CDR3 terminus; that terminus is restored from the germline J gene. This CDR3 spans 15 amino acids. Germline loops: CDR1 KGHSH, CDR2 LQKENI. V was pared by 2 bases and J by 0 bases, with 10 bases between.

As for this clone: The CDR3 end is not reached by the read, which stops 3 residues before it; the germline J gene fills it in. The rearrangement uses TRBV7-9 and TRBJ1-5; TRBD1 might be the D (5 bases). The CDR3 runs to 14 residues. Germline values: CDR1 SEHNR, CDR2 FQNEAQ (reference sequence). The germline V and J ends were trimmed by 5 bases and 5 bases, with 13 bases remaining between them. CDR3 DNA (partial): TGTGCCAGCAGCCGGGGCGGGGGGGATCAGCCC. This gives the protein CASSRGGGDQP. The full CDR3 protein reads CASSRGGGDQPQHF. Variable domain in full (rest from reference TRBV7-9 and TRBJ1-5): DTGVSQNPRHKITKRGQNVTFRCDPISEHNRLYWYRQTLGQGPEFLTYFQNEAQLEKSRLLSDRFSAERPKGSFSTLEIQRTEQGDSAMYLCASSRGGGDQPQHFGDGTRLSIL.

This clone was counted only a few times. The read halts 3 residues ahead of the CDR3 end, with the missing end drawn from the germline J gene. The chain carries TRBV6-1 and TRBJ2-7; D unclear. The CDR3 is 12 residues long. V lost 4 bases and J lost 5, with 9 bases in between. Germline-derived CDR1 and CDR2 are MNHNS and SASEGT. The CDR3 spells CASSATIHEQYF. Incomplete CDR3 DNA: TGTGCCAGCAGTGCGACAATCCACGAG.

A few counts support this clone. The missing CDR3 end, 3 residues past where the read stops, is filled in from the germline J gene. The J gene is TRBJ1-1, the V gene TRBV2, with 7 bases fitting TRBD1. Trimming at V came to 7 bases and at J to 0 bases, leaving 8 bases not matched to a gene. The CDR3 is made up of 15 amino acids. CDR1 and CDR2 from the germline V gene are SNHLY and FYNNEI. CDR3 bases read: TGTGCCAGCAACAGGGGAGAGGGGATGAACACTGAA. It is translated as CASNRGEGMNTE. The CDR3 in its entirety is CASNRGEGMNTEAFF.

This clone was detected ten times or more. The CDR3 goes on 3 residues after the read ends, and that part is filled in from the germline J gene. The chain joins TRBV18 to TRBJ1-5; possible D gene TRBD1, 5 bases. V dropped 1 base and J dropped 3 bases, with 10 bases sitting between them. This CDR3 is 15 amino acids long. CDR1 is KGHSH and CDR2 is LQKENI in the germline V gene. Partial CDR3 DNA: TGTGCCAGCTCACCACAGGGGCGAGCCAATCAGCCC. Its protein product is CASSPQGRANQP. In full, the CDR3 is CASSPQGRANQPQHF.

This clone was observed a handful of times. The read terminates 3 residues ahead of where the CDR3 ends, so the germline J gene completes it. The chain employs TRBV7-9 and TRBJ2-3; 7 bases are shared with TRBD1. The CDR3 is 14 amino acids. Germline CDR1 reads SEHNR; CDR2 reads FQNEAQ (reference sequence). V shed 6 bases and J 4 bases; nucleotides not matched to a gene: 7. The sequenced CDR3 bases are TGTGCCAGCAGGATTACAGGGGTGGCAGATACG. Translation: CASRITGVADT. The entire CDR3 protein is CASRITGVADTQYF.

This clone has at least ten counts. The CDR3 goes on 3 residues after the read ends, and that part is filled in from the germline J gene. J is TRBJ2-2 and V is TRBV29-1; 12 bases line up with TRBD2. The germline V gene has CDR1 SQVTM and CDR2 ANQGSEA. This CDR3 is built from 13 residues. V shed 4 bases and J 6 bases; nucleotides not matched to a gene: 0. The sequenced part of the CDR3 DNA is TGCAGCGTTGGACTAGCGGGGGCCGGGGAG. Residues: CSVGLAGAGE. The whole CDR3 region reads CSVGLAGAGELFF.

This clone was found many times. The CDR3 end is not reached by the read, which stops 3 residues before it; the germline J gene fills it in. The chain is built from TRBV5-1 and TRBJ1-1, with 8 nucleotides matching TRBD1. CDR1 is SGHRS and CDR2 is YFSETQ in the germline V gene. Unmatched junction bases numbered 7, after V lost 3 bases and J lost 6 bases. The CDR3 runs to 14 residues. The part of the CDR3 DNA that was read is TGCGCCAGCAGCTCAATACAGGGGGGGCCTGAA. It is translated as CASSSIQGGPE. The entire CDR3 reads CASSSIQGGPEAFF.